These 18 T cell receptor beta chains were all obtained from the same sample, sequenced in a study of T cell repertoires in cytomegalovirus infection. TCRdb re-called the reads through MiXCR, storing one row per CDR3 protein. The sample lists approximately 140,000 distinct CDR3 sequences; about 6.1% were seen once. The sample comprised PBMCs. Source of these receptors: a human donor in good health (CMV status not recorded). Some clones in this sample may be carry-over from other donors' samples.

The sample holds many counts of this clonotype. This chain links TRBV7-9 with TRBJ2-3, with 10 bases matching TRBD2. Looked up from germline, CDR1 is SEHNR and CDR2 is FQNEAQ (reference sequence). V was clipped by 5 bases and J by 2 bases; unmatched bases: 7. CDR3 length: 16 residues. CDR3 loop: CASSGWTSGHTDTQYF. CDR3 sequence (DNA): TGTGCCAGCAGCGGATGGACTAGCGGCCACACAGATACGCAGTATTTT. Based on the CDR3 plus reference TRBV7-9 and TRBJ2-3, the full variable domain is DTGVSQNPRHKITKRGQNVTFRCDPISEHNRLYWYRQTLGQGPEFLTYFQNEAQLEKSRLLSDRFSAERPKGSFSTLEIQRTEQGDSAMYLCASSGWTSGHTDTQYFGPGTRLTVL.

This clonotype came up many times. The chain employs TRBV7-9 and TRBJ2-2, with 9 bases lining up with TRBD1. V shed 5 bases, J shed 4 bases, and the junction held 2 bases outside the gene matches. Germline assignment: CDR1 SEHNR and CDR2 FQNEAQ (reference sequence). CDR3 length: 14 amino acids. The CDR3 sequence is CASSQTGGTGELFF. The CDR3 region has the DNA TGTGCCAGCAGCCAGACAGGGGGCACCGGGGAGCTGTTTTTT.

This clonotype was counted only a few times. CDR3: CSASLGVDEQYF. The CDR3 region has the DNA TGCAGTGCTAGCCTGGGGGTCGACGAGCAGTACTTC. J is TRBJ2-7 and V is TRBV20-1; D may match TRBD1 or TRBD2 (5 bases each). The germline V gene encodes CDR1 DFQATT and CDR2 SNEGSKA (reference sequence). Trimming shortened V by 3 bases and J by 5 bases, and 11 bases separated the two germline ends. The CDR3 totals 12 residues.

This clonotype was detected a few times. J is TRBJ1-1 and V is TRBV5-6; no clear D gene. The CDR3 has 13 amino acids. Trimming left V 4 bases short and J 5 bases short, with 12 bases between. CDR1 and CDR2 (germline): SGHDT, YYEEEE. This CDR3 is CASSPELGTEAFF. CDR3 coding DNA: TGTGCCAGCAGCCCCGAGTTGGGGACTGAAGCTTTCTTT.

The chain recombines TRBV20-1 with TRBJ2-2, with 8 bases lining up with TRBD1. Trimming took 5 bases from V and 4 from J; bases not matched to a gene: 9. Germline V CDR1 and CDR2: DFQATT, SNEGSKA (reference sequence). The CDR3 consists of 15 residues. The DNA of the CDR3 is TGCAGTGCTGCCCAGGGGGCGCCGGGCACCGGGGAGCTGTTTTTT. This codes for CSAAQGAPGTGELFF.

This clonotype was observed at least ten times. In nucleotides, the CDR3 is TGTGCCAGCAGCTTGAGCAGGGGGAGGGGAGAGACCCAGTACTTC. Its translation: CASSLSRGRGETQYF. The V gene is TRBV7-2, the J gene TRBJ2-5, with D possibly called TRBD1 or TRBD2 (7 bases each). The CDR3 consists of 15 residues. CDR1 is SGHTA, CDR2 FQGNSA, per germline. Trimming left V 3 bases short and J 4 bases short, with 15 bases between. Drawing the rest from reference TRBV7-2 and TRBJ2-5, the complete variable domain is GAGVSQSPSNKVTEKGKDVELRCDPISGHTALYWYRQSLGQGLEFLIYFQGNSAPDKSGLPSDRFSAERTGGSVSTLTIQRTQQEDSAVYLCASSLSRGRGETQYFGPGTRLLVL.

The sample holds many counts of this clonotype. The chain couples TRBV4-3 to TRBJ1-1, with D unclear. CDR3 length: 14 amino acids. Germline CDR1 is LGHNA and CDR2 is YSLEER. V was pared by 4 bases and J by 7 bases, with 16 bases between. This CDR3 reads CASSLGWREGEAFF. In DNA, the CDR3 is TGCGCCAGCAGCCTAGGCTGGAGAGAGGGTGAAGCTTTCTTT.

This clonotype has only a few counts. The chain uses TRBV29-1 and TRBJ2-7; TRBD2 aligns across 7 bases. From germline, CDR1 is SQVTM and CDR2 ANQGSEA. J was trimmed by 6 bases and V by 2 bases; bases with no gene match: 16. This CDR3 region has 16 residues. The CDR3: CSVEIGGNSGLFEQYF. The CDR3 DNA reads as TGCAGCGTTGAAATTGGGGGAAATAGCGGGTTATTCGAGCAGTACTTC.

This clonotype was counted many times. The gene calls are TRBV29-1 and TRBJ1-1; the D gene is possibly TRBD1 (5 bases). Between the trimmed V and J ends, which lost 7 bases and 5 bases, there was a span of 20 bases. Germline CDR1 reads SQVTM; CDR2 reads ANQGSEA. This CDR3 comprises 14 residues. The CDR3 spells CSASAGGVETEAFF. As DNA, the CDR3 is TGCAGCGCCTCAGCCGGGGGGGTAGAAACTGAAGCTTTCTTT.

This clonotype was picked up a small number of times. The chain links TRBV7-2 to TRBJ1-2; the D gene is possibly TRBD1 (6 bases). CDR3 length: 15 amino acids. V lost 1 base and J 2 bases, leaving 11 bases between the germline ends. The germline CDR1 and CDR2 sequences are SGHTA and FQGNSA. The CDR3 DNA reads TGTGCCAGCAGCTTAGATCCAGGGGTCAACTATGGCTACACCTTC. Its protein is CASSLDPGVNYGYTF.

This chain uses TRBV18 with TRBJ1-1, with unresolved D. Germline V lookup: CDR1 KGHSH, CDR2 LQKENI. The V gene lost 3 bases and the J gene lost 1 base, with 6 bases spanning the gap. This CDR3 region has 13 residues. The CDR3 DNA sequence: TGTGCCAGCTCACCTTTGTGGAACACTGAAGCTTTCTTT. Its translation is CASSPLWNTEAFF.

This clonotype was seen ten or more times. The chain combines TRBV7-2 with TRBJ2-1; TRBD2 might be the D (6 bases). Germline V gene data show CDR1 as SGHTA and CDR2 as FQGNSA. V was trimmed by 0 bases and J by 0 bases, leaving 15 bases between them. The CDR3 extends over 18 amino acids. CDR3 nucleotides: TGTGCCAGCAGCTTAGCAGGGCTTGGGGGGTCCTCCTACAATGAGCAGTTCTTC. It specifies CASSLAGLGGSSYNEQFF.

This sequence joins TRBV29-1 and TRBJ2-5; D may be TRBD2 (7 bases). V lost 4 bases, J lost 5 bases, and 14 bases lay in between. The length of the CDR3 is 13 residues. The germline V gene has CDR1 SQVTM and CDR2 ANQGSEA. CDR3 nucleotides: TGCAGCGTTGGGGGGGGGGCCAAGGAGACCCAGTACTTC. Protein product: CSVGGGAKETQYF.

Details on this clonotype: This may arise from a read error, as a much more abundant clone is one base away. The J gene is TRBJ2-1, the V gene TRBV3-1; 11 bases map to TRBD2. From germline, CDR1 is LGHDT and CDR2 YNNKEL (reference sequence). CDR3 length equals 16 residues. In nucleotides, the CDR3 is TGTGCCAGCAGCCAAGGTTTTAGCGGGGGGGCCAATGAGCGGTTCTTC. It is translated as CASSQGFSGGANERFF.

In this sample, this clonotype turned up many times. The chain couples TRBV7-2 to TRBJ2-7; no reliable D call. The CDR3 has 13 amino acids. Germline V gene data show CDR1 as SGHTA and CDR2 as FQGNSA. V lost 4 bases and J lost 3, with 10 bases in between. The CDR3 sequence is CASSSPLNYEQYF. CDR3 coding DNA: TGTGCCAGCAGCTCCCCCTTGAACTACGAGCAGTACTTC.

This clonotype was found many times. The gene calls are TRBV7-8 and TRBJ2-1; a possible D gene is TRBD2 (5 bases). Germline CDR1 SGHVS, CDR2 FQNEAQ. V lost 3 bases to trimming and J lost 9 bases, with 15 bases between them. This CDR3 contains 14 residues. CDR3 loop: CASSLGSGVTEQFF. CDR3 nucleotides: TGTGCCAGCAGCTTGGGCAGCGGAGTGACTGAGCAGTTCTTC. The whole variable domain, filled in from reference TRBV7-8 and TRBJ2-1, reads GAGVSQSPRYKVAKRGQDVALRCDPISGHVSLFWYQQALGQGPEFLTYFQNEAQLDKSGLPSDRFFAERPEGSVSTLKIQRTQQEDSAVYLCASSLGSGVTEQFFGPGTRLTVL.

This clonotype was counted many times. This chain links TRBV6-2 or TRBV6-3 with TRBJ2-5; possible D gene TRBD1, 6 bases. This CDR3 comprises 13 residues. V was trimmed by 5 bases and J by 1 base, leaving 8 bases between them. The germline V gene has CDR1 MNHEY and CDR2 SVGEGT. In DNA form, the CDR3 reads TGTGCCAGCAGTCCGACAGGCCAAGAGACCCAGTACTTC. Translated, it gives CASSPTGQETQYF.

This clonotype has at least ten counts. The J gene is TRBJ2-3, the V gene TRBV7-8, with TRBD2 identical over 9 bases. V shed 5 bases, J shed 3 bases, and the junction held 9 bases outside the gene matches. There are 16 residues in the CDR3. Germline-derived CDR1 and CDR2 are SGHVS and FQNEAQ. This CDR3 reads CASSPGAGGPTDTQYF. The CDR3, as DNA: TGTGCCAGCAGCCCCGGGGCGGGGGGGCCGACAGATACGCAGTATTTT.